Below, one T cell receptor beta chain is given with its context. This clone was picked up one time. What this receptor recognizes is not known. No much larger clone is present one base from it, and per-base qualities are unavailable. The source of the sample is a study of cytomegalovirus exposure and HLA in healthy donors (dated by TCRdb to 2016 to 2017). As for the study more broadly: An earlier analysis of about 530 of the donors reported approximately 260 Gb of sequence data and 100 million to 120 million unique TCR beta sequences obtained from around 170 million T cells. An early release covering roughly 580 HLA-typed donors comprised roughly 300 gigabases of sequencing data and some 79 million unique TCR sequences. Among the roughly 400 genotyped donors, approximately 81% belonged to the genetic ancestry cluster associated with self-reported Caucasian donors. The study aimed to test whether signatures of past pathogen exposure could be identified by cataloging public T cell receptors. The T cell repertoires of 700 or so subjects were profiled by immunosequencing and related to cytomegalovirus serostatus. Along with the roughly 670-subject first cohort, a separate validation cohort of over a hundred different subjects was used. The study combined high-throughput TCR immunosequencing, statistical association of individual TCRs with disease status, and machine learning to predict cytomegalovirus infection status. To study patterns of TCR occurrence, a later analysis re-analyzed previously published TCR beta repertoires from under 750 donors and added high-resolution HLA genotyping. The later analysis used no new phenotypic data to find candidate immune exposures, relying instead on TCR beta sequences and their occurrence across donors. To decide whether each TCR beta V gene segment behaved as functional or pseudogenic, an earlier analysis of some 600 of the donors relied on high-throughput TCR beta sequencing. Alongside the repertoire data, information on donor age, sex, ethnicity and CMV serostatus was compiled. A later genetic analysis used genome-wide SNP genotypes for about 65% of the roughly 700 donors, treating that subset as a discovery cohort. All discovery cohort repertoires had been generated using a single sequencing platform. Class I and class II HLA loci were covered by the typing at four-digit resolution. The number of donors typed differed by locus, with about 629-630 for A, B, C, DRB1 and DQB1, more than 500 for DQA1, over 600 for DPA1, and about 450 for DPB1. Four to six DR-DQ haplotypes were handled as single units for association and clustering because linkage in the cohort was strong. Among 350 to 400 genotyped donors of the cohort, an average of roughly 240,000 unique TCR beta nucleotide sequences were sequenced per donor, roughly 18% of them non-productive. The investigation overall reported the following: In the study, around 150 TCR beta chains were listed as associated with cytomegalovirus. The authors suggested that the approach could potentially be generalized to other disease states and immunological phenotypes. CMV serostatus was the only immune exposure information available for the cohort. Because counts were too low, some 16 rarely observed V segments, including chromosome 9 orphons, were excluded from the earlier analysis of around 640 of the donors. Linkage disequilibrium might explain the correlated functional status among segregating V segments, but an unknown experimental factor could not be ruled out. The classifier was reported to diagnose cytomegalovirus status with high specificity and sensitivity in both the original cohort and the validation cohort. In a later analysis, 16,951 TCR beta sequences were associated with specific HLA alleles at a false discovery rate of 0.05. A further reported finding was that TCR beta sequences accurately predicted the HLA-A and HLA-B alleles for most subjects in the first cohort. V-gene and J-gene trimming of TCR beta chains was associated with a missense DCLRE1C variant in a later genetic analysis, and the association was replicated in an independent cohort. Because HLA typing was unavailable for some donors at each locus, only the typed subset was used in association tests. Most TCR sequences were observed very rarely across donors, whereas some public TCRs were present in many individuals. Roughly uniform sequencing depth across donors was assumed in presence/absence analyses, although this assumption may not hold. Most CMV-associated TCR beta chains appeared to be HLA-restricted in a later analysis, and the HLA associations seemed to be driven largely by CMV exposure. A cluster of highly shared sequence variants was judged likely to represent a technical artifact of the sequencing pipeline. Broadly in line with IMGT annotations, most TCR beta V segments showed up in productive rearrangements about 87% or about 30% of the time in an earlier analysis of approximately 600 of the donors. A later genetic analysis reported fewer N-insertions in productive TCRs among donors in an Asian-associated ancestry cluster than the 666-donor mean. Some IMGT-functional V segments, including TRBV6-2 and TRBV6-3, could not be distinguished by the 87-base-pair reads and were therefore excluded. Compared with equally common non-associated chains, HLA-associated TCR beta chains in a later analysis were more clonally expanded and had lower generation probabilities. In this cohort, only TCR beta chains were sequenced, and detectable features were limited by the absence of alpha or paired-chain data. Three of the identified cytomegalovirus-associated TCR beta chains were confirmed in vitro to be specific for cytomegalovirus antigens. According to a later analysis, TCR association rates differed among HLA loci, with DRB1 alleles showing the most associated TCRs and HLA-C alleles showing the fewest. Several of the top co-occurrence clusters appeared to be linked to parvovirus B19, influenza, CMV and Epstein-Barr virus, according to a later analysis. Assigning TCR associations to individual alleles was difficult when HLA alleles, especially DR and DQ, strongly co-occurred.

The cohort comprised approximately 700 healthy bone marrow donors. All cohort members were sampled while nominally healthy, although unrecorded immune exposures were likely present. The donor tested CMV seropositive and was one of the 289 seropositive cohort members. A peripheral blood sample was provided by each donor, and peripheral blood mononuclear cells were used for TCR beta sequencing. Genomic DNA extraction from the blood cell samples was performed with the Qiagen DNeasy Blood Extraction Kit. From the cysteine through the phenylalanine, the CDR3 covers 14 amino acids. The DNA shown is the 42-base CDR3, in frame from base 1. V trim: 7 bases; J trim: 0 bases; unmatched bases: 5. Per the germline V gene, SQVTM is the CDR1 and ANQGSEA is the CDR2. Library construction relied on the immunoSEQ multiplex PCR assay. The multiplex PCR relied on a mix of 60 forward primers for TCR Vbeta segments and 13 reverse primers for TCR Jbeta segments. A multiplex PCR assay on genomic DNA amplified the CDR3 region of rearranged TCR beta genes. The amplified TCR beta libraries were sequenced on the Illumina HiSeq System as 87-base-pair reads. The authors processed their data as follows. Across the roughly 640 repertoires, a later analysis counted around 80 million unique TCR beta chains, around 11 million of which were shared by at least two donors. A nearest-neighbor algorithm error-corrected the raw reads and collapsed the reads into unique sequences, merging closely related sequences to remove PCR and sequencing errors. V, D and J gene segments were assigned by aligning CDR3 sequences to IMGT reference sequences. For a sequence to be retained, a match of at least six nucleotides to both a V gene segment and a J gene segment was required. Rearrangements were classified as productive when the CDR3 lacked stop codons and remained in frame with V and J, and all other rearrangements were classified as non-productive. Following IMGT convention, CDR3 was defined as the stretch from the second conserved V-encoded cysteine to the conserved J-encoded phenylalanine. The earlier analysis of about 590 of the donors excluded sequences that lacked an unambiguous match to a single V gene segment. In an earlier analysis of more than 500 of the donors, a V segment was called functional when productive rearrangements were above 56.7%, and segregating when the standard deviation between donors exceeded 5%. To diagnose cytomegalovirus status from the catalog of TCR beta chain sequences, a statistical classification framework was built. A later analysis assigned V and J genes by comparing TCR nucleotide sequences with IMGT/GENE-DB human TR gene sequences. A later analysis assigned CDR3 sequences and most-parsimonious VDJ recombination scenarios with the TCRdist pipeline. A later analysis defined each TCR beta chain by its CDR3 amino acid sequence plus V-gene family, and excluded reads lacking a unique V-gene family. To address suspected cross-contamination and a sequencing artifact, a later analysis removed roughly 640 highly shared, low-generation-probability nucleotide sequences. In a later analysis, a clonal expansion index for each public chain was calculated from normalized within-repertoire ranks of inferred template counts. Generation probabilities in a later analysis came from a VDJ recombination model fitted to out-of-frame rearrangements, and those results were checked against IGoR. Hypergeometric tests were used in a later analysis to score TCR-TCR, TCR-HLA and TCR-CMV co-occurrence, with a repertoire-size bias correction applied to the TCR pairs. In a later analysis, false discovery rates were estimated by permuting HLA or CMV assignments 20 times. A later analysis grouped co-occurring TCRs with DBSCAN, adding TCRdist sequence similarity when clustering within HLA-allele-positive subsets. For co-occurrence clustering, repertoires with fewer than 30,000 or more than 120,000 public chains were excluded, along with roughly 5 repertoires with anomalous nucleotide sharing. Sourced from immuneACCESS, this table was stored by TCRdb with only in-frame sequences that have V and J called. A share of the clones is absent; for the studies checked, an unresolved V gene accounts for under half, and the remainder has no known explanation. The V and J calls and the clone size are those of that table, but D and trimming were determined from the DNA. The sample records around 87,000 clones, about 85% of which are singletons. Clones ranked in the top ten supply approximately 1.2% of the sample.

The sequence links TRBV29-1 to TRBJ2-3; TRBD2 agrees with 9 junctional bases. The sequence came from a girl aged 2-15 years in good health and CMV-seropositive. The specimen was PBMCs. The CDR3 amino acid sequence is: CSAKLAGSTDTQYF. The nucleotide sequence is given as TGCAGCGCCAAACTAGCGGGCAGCACAGATACGCAGTATTTT.